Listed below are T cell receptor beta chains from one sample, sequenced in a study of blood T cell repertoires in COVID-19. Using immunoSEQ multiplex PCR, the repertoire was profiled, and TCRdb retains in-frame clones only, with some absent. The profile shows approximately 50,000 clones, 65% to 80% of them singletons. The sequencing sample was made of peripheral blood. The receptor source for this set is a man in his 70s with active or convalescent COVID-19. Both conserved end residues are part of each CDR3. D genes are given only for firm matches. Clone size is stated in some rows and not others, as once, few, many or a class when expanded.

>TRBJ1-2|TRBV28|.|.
TGTGCCAGCACTCAGGGTAACTATGGCTACACCTTC
CASTQGNYGYTF
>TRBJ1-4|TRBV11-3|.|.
TGTGCCAGCAGCGGCCGAGGGTCTGGAAATGAAAAACTGTTTTTT
CASSGRGSGNEKLFF
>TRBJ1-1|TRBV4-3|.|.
TGCGCCAGCAGCCAAGTCGTATCCACTGAAGCTTTCTTT
CASSQVVSTEAFF
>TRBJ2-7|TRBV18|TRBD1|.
TGTGCCAGCTCGCGAACAGGGGGCTCCTACGAGCAGTACTTC
CASSRTGGSYEQYF
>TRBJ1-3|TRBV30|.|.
TGTGCCCATGACAGGAGCTCTGGAAACACCATATATTTT
CAHDRSSGNTIYF
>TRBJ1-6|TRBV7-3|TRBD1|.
TGTGCCAGCAGCTCTGGGGCGAGACAGGGGTATAATTCACCCCTCCACTTT
CASSSGARQGYNSPLHF
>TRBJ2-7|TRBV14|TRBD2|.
TGTGCCAGCAGCCAAAGGGCTGCGGGAGGGTACGAGCAGTACTTC
CASSQRAAGGYEQYF
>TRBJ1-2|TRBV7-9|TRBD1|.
TGTGCCAGCAGTTTGGGGACAGGTCTTGGCTACACCTTC
CASSLGTGLGYTF
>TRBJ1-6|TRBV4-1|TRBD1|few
TGCGCCAGCAGCCAAGGGGACAGGGGTTATAATTCACCCCTCCACTTT
CASSQGDRGYNSPLHF
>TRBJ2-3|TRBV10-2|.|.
TGCGCCAGCAGAGCCTCGGGGGATACGCAGTATTTT
CASRASGDTQYF
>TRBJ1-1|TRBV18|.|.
TGTGCCAGCTCACCTACAGAGAACACTGAAGCTTTCTTT
CASSPTENTEAFF
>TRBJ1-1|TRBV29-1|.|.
TGCAGCGTTTACCCCCAGGGGAACACTGAAGCTTTCTTT
CSVYPQGNTEAFF